This note documents a single T cell receptor (beta chain) sequence. This sample is part of a study of blood T cell repertoires in COVID-19. For the study at large: From the United States, Italy and Spain came samples of acute and convalescent COVID-19. Sample material is recorded as cDNA or gDNA derived from T cells, B-cell-depleted T cells, or PBMCs.

Some clones are missing from TCRdb's copy, which holds only in-frame ones; the method was immunoSEQ multiplex PCR. This table holds about 160,000 clones, roughly 90% found once. This CDR3 is built from 15 residues. CDR1 SGHNT and CDR2 YYREEE come from the germline V gene (reference sequence). J was trimmed by 7 bases and V by 3 bases; bases with no gene match: 7. This rearrangement joins TRBV5-4 to TRBJ1-4; TRBD1 matches at 9 bases. This TCR was recovered from a woman between 55 and 75 years old who had recovered from COVID-19. The specimen was peripheral blood. The CDR3 region is CASSSSGTGIEKLFF. CDR3 bases: TGTGCCAGCAGCTCCTCCGGGACAGGGATTGAAAAACTGTTTTTT. Together with reference TRBV5-4 and TRBJ1-4, the CDR3 gives the full variable domain: ETGVTQSPTHLIKTRGQQVTLRCSSQSGHNTVSWYQQALGQGPQFIFQYYREEENGRGNFPPRFSGLQFPNYSSELNVNALELDDSALYLCASSSSGTGIEKLFFGSGTQLSVL.